A single sample is the source of the 25 T cell receptor beta chains below, sequenced in a study of blood T cell repertoires in COVID-19. The assay was immunoSEQ multiplex PCR, and TCRdb's table has in-frame clones only and misses some. In the table there are approximately 470,000 clones, around 87% of which are singletons. The sample taken for sequencing was PBMCs or T cells enriched from blood (not recorded which). Every receptor here comes from a woman younger than 35 who had recovered from COVID-19.

This chain uses TRBV12-3 or TRBV12-4 with TRBJ1-2; 8 bases fit TRBD1. The ends lost 5 bases at V and 9 bases at J; junction bases unmatched: 8. The CDR3 totals 13 residues. CDR3: CASSATGVLSYTF. DNA for the CDR3: TGTGCCAGCAGTGCGACAGGGGTCCTGAGCTACACCTTC.

V usage is TRBV30 and J usage is TRBJ1-2; 9 positions match TRBD1. V gave up 2 bases and J gave up 8 bases; unmatched junction bases: 12. This CDR3 contains 15 residues. Per the germline V gene, CDR1 is GTSNPN and CDR2 is SVGIG (reference sequence). The CDR3: CAWSLGDREFLGYTF. DNA for the CDR3: TGTGCCTGGAGTTTAGGGGACAGGGAGTTCTTGGGCTACACCTTC.

This chain connects TRBV11-2 to TRBJ2-5; D call uncertain. V was pared by 3 bases and J by 5 bases, with 13 bases between. CDR1 SGHAT and CDR2 FQNNGV come from the germline V gene. There are 14 residues in the CDR3. The DNA for the CDR3 is TGTGCCAGCAGCTTCCAACAATACCGCGAGACCCAGTACTTC. Translating gives CASSFQQYRETQYF. The full variable domain, rest sourced from reference TRBV11-2 and TRBJ2-5, is EAGVAQSPRYKIIEKRQSVAFWCNPISGHATLYWYQQILGQGPKLLIQFQNNGVVDDSQLPKDRFSAERLKGVDSTLKIQPAKLEDSAVYLCASSFQQYRETQYFGPGTRLLVL.

The V call is TRBV6-4, the J call TRBJ2-1, with 8 bases that match TRBD1. This CDR3 contains 16 residues. Germline lookup yields CDR1 MRHNA and CDR2 SNTAGT. Losses at the gene ends were 2 bases for V and 10 bases for J; bases not matched to a gene: 13. CDR3 residues: CASSDNSGQGFREQFF. The CDR3 DNA sequence: TGTGCCAGCAGTGACAATAGCGGACAGGGTTTCCGAGAGCAGTTCTTC.

The J gene is TRBJ2-1, the V gene TRBV24-1; D is possibly TRBD2 (6 bases). Germline CDR1 and CDR2: KGHDR and SFDVKD. This CDR3 comprises 16 residues. V was clipped by 2 bases and J by 1 base, with 11 bases between them. The CDR3 here is CATSDSLAVSYNEQFF. As DNA, the CDR3 is TGTGCCACCAGTGATTCCTTAGCGGTGTCCTACAATGAGCAGTTCTTC.

The chain links TRBV19 to TRBJ2-1, with no clear D. Germline CDR1 and CDR2: LNHDA and SQIVND (reference sequence). Trimming stripped 10 bases from V and 4 bases from J, with 8 bases between. The CDR3 consists of 11 residues. CDR3 nucleotide sequence: TGTGCCACATGGAGATACAATGAGCAGTTCTTC. It is translated as CATWRYNEQFF.

The chain recombines TRBV2 with TRBJ2-5; 7 bases are shared with TRBD2. V lost 4 bases to trimming and J lost 5 bases; unmatched junction nucleotides: 1. Germline V CDR1 and CDR2: SNHLY, FYNNEI. The CDR3 spans 12 residues. The CDR3 reads CASSGGGETQYF. Here the CDR3 DNA reads TGTGCCAGCAGTGGGGGAGGGGAGACCCAGTACTTC.

The genes are TRBV28 and TRBJ2-7, with a weak D call TRBD2 (6 bases). Germline V CDR1 and CDR2: MDHEN, SYDVKM. Trimming left V 4 bases short and J 0 bases short, with 13 bases between. This CDR3 contains 15 residues. CDR3 sequence: CASSWGLEVSYEQYF. The CDR3 DNA follows: TGTGCCAGCAGTTGGGGACTGGAAGTCTCCTACGAGCAGTACTTC.

The chain employs TRBV11-2 and TRBJ2-1; TRBD2 is a possible D gene (6 bases). V lost 1 base, J lost 7 bases, and 11 bases lay in between. This CDR3 spans 14 amino acids. Germline V gene lookup returns CDR1 SGHAT and CDR2 FQNNGV. CDR3 sequence (DNA): TGTGCCAGCAGCTTAGTGGGGGGTGCAAATGAGCAGTTCTTC. Its translation is CASSLVGGANEQFF. The whole variable domain, filled in from reference TRBV11-2 and TRBJ2-1, reads EAGVAQSPRYKIIEKRQSVAFWCNPISGHATLYWYQQILGQGPKLLIQFQNNGVVDDSQLPKDRFSAERLKGVDSTLKIQPAKLEDSAVYLCASSLVGGANEQFFGPGTRLTVL.

The chain carries TRBV2 and TRBJ1-1; D not certain. The CDR3 consists of 13 residues. Looked up from germline, CDR1 is SNHLY and CDR2 is FYNNEI. Between the trimmed V and J ends, which lost 2 bases and 4 bases, there was a span of 8 bases. Here the CDR3 reads CASSESRVTEAFF. The DNA for the CDR3 is TGTGCCAGCAGTGAATCGCGGGTCACTGAAGCTTTCTTT.

The rearrangement uses TRBV7-8 and TRBJ2-7; D not resolved. The V end was cut by 5 bases, the J end by 4 bases, with 12 bases between. This CDR3 is built from 13 residues. Germline lookup yields CDR1 SGHVS and CDR2 FQNEAQ. The CDR3 loop reads CASSLSLEYEQYF. In DNA form, the CDR3 reads TGTGCCAGCAGCCTAAGCCTAGAGTACGAGCAGTACTTC. The full variable domain, rest sourced from reference TRBV7-8 and TRBJ2-7, is GAGVSQSPRYKVAKRGQDVALRCDPISGHVSLFWYQQALGQGPEFLTYFQNEAQLDKSGLPSDRFFAERPEGSVSTLKIQRTQQEDSAVYLCASSLSLEYEQYFGPGTRLTVT.

The chain links TRBV24-1 to TRBJ2-2; D is unclear. In germline, CDR1 is KGHDR, CDR2 SFDVKD. The V and J ends lost 8 bases and 5 bases respectively, with 8 bases between them. This CDR3 is built from 12 residues. The CDR3 protein is CATIHGTGELFF. For the CDR3, the DNA is TGTGCCACCATACACGGGACCGGGGAGCTGTTTTTT.

The chain has TRBV19 and TRBJ1-5, with TRBD1 as a possible D gene (5 bases). V gave up 3 bases and J gave up 0 bases, with 12 bases separating them. The CDR3 consists of 16 residues. CDR1 and CDR2 from the germline V gene are LNHDA and SQIVND (reference sequence). CDR3 protein: CASSMGRAISNQPQHF. The CDR3 DNA follows: TGTGCCAGTAGTATGGGCAGGGCTATTAGCAATCAGCCCCAGCATTTT. Variable domain in full (rest from reference TRBV19 and TRBJ1-5): DGGITQSPKYLFRKEGQNVTLSCEQNLNHDAMYWYRQDPGQGLRLIYYSQIVNDFQKGDIAEGYSVSREKKESFPLTVTSAQKNPTAFYLCASSMGRAISNQPQHFGDGTRLSIL.

The rearrangement joins TRBV5-1 to TRBJ2-1; the match to TRBD1 covers 7 bases. The CDR3 extends over 14 amino acids. V dropped 2 bases and J dropped 6; count of bases not matched to a gene: 5. CDR1 is SGHRS, CDR2 YFSETQ, per germline. The CDR3 sequence is CASSLPGQSNEQFF. The CDR3 nucleotides read TGCGCCAGCAGCTTACCGGGACAGTCCAATGAGCAGTTCTTC.

The chain employs TRBV11-3 and TRBJ1-4, with D unresolved. The ends were cut back, 4 bases at V and 7 bases at J, with 7 bases in the middle. Germline CDR1 and CDR2: SGHNT and YENEEA. There are 12 residues in the CDR3. The chain's CDR3 is CASSSGREKLFF. CDR3 DNA: TGTGCCAGCAGCTCTGGGCGTGAAAAACTGTTTTTT.

The J gene is TRBJ2-2, the V gene TRBV5-8, with 7 bases matching TRBD2. Germline CDR1 SGHTS, CDR2 YDEGEE. Trimming cost V 5 bases and J 3 bases; bases outside gene matches: 7. CDR3 length: 15 residues. The CDR3 nucleotides read TGTGCCAGCAGTCGGGGGGAACTTGACACCGGGGAGCTGTTTTTT. Amino acid sequence: CASSRGELDTGELFF.

V is TRBV11-2 and J is TRBJ1-1; D is ambiguous. Germline lookup yields CDR1 SGHAT and CDR2 FQNNGV. V lost 1 base and J 4 bases, leaving 16 bases between the germline ends. The CDR3 extends over 16 amino acids. The CDR3 bases are TGTGCCAGCAGCTTAGGTTACGGGGAAAGAAGCACTGAAGCTTTCTTT. Its protein is CASSLGYGERSTEAFF.

The CDR3 sequence is CASLPWGGQETQYF. CDR3 in DNA: TGTGCCAGCCTACCCTGGGGCGGCCAAGAGACCCAGTACTTC. The V gene is TRBV7-9, the J gene TRBJ2-5; weak D call: TRBD1 (5 bases). The CDR3 length is 14 residues. From germline, CDR1 is SEHNR and CDR2 FQNEAQ (reference sequence). V lost 8 bases and J lost 1, with 14 bases in between.

The chain recombines TRBV7-8 with TRBJ1-1; 8 nucleotides align to TRBD1. The CDR3 is 15 amino acids. Germline CDR1 is SGHVS and CDR2 is FQNEAQ. J gave up 2 bases and V 3 bases, and 5 bases lay outside the gene matches. Here the CDR3 DNA reads TGTGCCAGCAGCTTTGGTGGACAGGGTAACACTGAAGCTTTCTTT. As protein: CASSFGGQGNTEAFF.

This clone was seen repeatedly, ten times or more. V usage is TRBV5-5 and J usage is TRBJ2-7, with TRBD1 matching 7 bases. The ends lost 0 bases at V and 2 bases at J; junction bases unmatched: 5. Germline values: CDR1 SGHKS, CDR2 YYEKEE (reference sequence). The CDR3 is made up of 15 amino acids. The CDR3 here is CASSLDVTGPYEQYF. The CDR3 DNA reads as TGTGCCAGCAGCTTGGACGTGACAGGGCCCTACGAGCAGTACTTC.

This clone has only one observation. The rearrangement uses TRBV7-9 and TRBJ2-1; the D gene is possibly TRBD2 (6 bases). The CDR3 sequence is 16 residues long. Germline CDR1 reads SEHNR; CDR2 reads FQNEAQ (reference sequence). V was cut by 4 bases and J by 7 bases, with 20 bases left in between. CDR3 sequence (DNA): TGTGCCAGCAGCTCTCTTAGCGGCCGACCAAGGAATGAGCAGTTCTTC. This encodes CASSSLSGRPRNEQFF.

V is TRBV18 and J is TRBJ2-4, with D possibly matching TRBD1 (5 bases). Germline CDR1 and CDR2: KGHSH and LQKENI. V shed 6 bases and J shed 0 bases, with 15 bases lying between them. The CDR3 is 16 residues long. In nucleotides, the CDR3 is TGTGCCAGCTCTCGTGGACACCTACTAGCCAAAAACATTCAGTACTTC. Residues: CASSRGHLLAKNIQYF.

The V call is TRBV2, the J call TRBJ1-5; D unclear. Deletions cut 6 bases from V and 1 base from J, with 13 bases between. This CDR3 spans 15 amino acids. The germline gives CDR1 SNHLY, CDR2 FYNNEI. The CDR3 sequence is CASRVTGLSNQPQHF. The CDR3 DNA is TGTGCCAGCAGGGTTACGGGTTTAAGCAATCAGCCCCAGCATTTT.

V usage is TRBV9 and J usage is TRBJ2-3, with 7 positions matching TRBD1. Germline CDR1 SGDLS, CDR2 YYNGEE. Trimming cost V 1 base and J 4 bases; bases outside gene matches: 0. The CDR3 spans 13 residues. The CDR3 region has the DNA TGTGCCAGCAGCGTAACAGGGGCAGATACGCAGTATTTT. The encoded protein is CASSVTGADTQYF.

The CDR3 sequence is CSAEAGYGYTF. DNA for the CDR3: TGCAGCGCTGAGGCAGGGTATGGCTACACCTTC. This sequence joins TRBV29-1 and TRBJ1-2, with a possible D match to TRBD1 (5 bases). CDR1 is SQVTM, CDR2 ANQGSEA, per germline. The CDR3 consists of 11 residues. V lost 7 bases to trimming and J lost 5 bases, with 11 bases between them.